This T cell receptor beta chain comes out of a study of blood T cell repertoires in COVID-19. Study-level information: The United States, Italy and Spain were the sources of the acute and convalescent COVID-19 samples. From T cells, B-cell-depleted T cells, or PBMCs came the material, which was cDNA or gDNA.

This CDR3 is 16 amino acids long. The V and J ends lost 1 base and 3 bases, in that order; junction bases with no gene match: 9. Per the germline V gene, CDR1 is KGHSH and CDR2 is LQKENI. As handled by the study authors: Amplifying reference gene primers gave estimates of nucleated cell counts. Clones were read by immunoSEQ multiplex PCR, and TCRdb kept only the in-frame ones, dropping some. The D gene and trimming were derived from the DNA, and the V and J assignments and clone size from that table. Here the sample spans some 100,000 clones, around three quarters being singletons. The rearrangement uses TRBV18 and TRBJ2-7, with 7 bases fitting TRBD2. The material sequenced was peripheral blood. The clonotype comes from a man between 65 and 79 years old with acute or convalescent COVID-19. The CDR3 DNA sequence: TGTGCCAGCTCACCACTGGGGAGCGGGACTCGCTACGAGCAGTACTTC. Its protein product is CASSPLGSGTRYEQYF.